Below, 3 T cell receptor beta chains from the same sample are listed, as sequenced in a study of blood T cell repertoires in COVID-19. Sequenced by immunoSEQ multiplex PCR; TCRdb stores in-frame clones only, minus some. The top ten hold over 1.3% of the sample, which has 250,000 to 350,000 clones, approximately 88% seen once. Sequenced sample: peripheral blood. Source of these receptors: a human donor with COVID-19, enrolled during active disease. The donor label of this sample is uncertain.

This chain joins TRBV9 and TRBJ1-3; 9 bases align to TRBD1. This CDR3 is 17 amino acids long. V lost 1 base to trimming and J lost 0 bases; unmatched junction nucleotides: 5. Germline CDR1 is SGDLS and CDR2 is YYNGEE. The CDR3 coding sequence is TGTGCCAGCAGCGTATCTGGACAGGGGAGCTCTGGAAACACCATATATTTT. Translated, it gives CASSVSGQGSSGNTIYF.

CDR3 DNA: TGTGCCAGCAGTTTTCGGCGGGAGGGGAATGAGCAGTTCTTC. Its protein product is CASSFRREGNEQFF. This sequence joins TRBV28 and TRBJ2-1; the match to TRBD2 covers 9 bases. Germline CDR1 and CDR2: MDHEN and SYDVKM. The CDR3 covers 14 residues. V shed 3 bases, J shed 7 bases, and the junction held 4 bases outside the gene matches.

This clone was counted between two and nine times. V and J are TRBV20-1 and TRBJ2-1; D gene ambiguous. Germline loops: CDR1 DFQATT, CDR2 SNEGSKA (reference sequence). This CDR3 has 13 amino acids. Trimming stripped 3 bases from V and 2 bases from J, with 8 bases between. The CDR3 nucleotides read TGCAGTGCTAGTGTCAGCGCCTACAATGAGCAGTTCTTC. Its translation is CSASVSAYNEQFF.